This TCR beta chain was recovered during a study of T cells after yellow fever vaccination. Study results and limitations: The study re-detected most primary-vaccination clones after the booster (about 95% CD4, roughly 90% CD8). A faster peak, day 5 versus 15, was reached by the weaker secondary response.

This clonotype occurred a few times. Its antigen is not known. TCRdb reanalysed the 5' RACE reads using MiXCR and keeps one entry per CDR3 protein. The profile covers around 300,000 distinct CDR3 sequences, with around 4.3% appearing a single time and 15% to 20% taken by the ten largest. Germline V gene data show CDR1 as SGHTA and CDR2 as FQGNSA. This CDR3 contains 12 residues. V gave up 5 bases and J gave up 14 bases, with 16 bases separating them. Sequencing used PBMCs, obtained 15 days after the yellow fever booster vaccination. The TCR originated in a man younger than 35 who received the YFV17D yellow fever vaccine. The V call is TRBV7-2, the J call TRBJ2-4; tentative D call: TRBD2 (6 bases). CDR3 amino acids: CASSPGAGRKYF. For the CDR3, the DNA is TGTGCCAGCAGCCCCGGGGCAGGGAGGAAGTACTTC.